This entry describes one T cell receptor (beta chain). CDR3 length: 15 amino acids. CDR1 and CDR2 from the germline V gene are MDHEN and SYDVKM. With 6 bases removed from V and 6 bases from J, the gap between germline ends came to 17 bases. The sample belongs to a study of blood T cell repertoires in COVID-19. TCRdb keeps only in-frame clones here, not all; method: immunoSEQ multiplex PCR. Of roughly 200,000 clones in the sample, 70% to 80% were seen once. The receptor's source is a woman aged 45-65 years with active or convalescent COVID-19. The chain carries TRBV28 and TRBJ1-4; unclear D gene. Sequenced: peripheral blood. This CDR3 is CASRTSGLRDEKLFF. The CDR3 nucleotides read TGTGCCAGCAGAACCTCGGGTCTGAGGGATGAAAAACTGTTTTTT. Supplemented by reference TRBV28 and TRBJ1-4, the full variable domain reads DVKVTQSSRYLVKRTGEKVFLECVQDMDHENMFWYRQDPGLGLRLIYFSYDVKMKEKGDIPEGYSVSREKKERFSLILESASTNQTSMYLCASRTSGLRDEKLFFGSGTQLSVL.